This TCR beta chain was profiled in a study of naive and memory T cell subsets. Study-level results: Each distinct alpha or beta sequence counts as one clonotype. Possibly reflecting memory cells re-expressing CD45RA, a few larger clonotypes occurred in naive repertoires, especially CD8. Over 90% of naive TCR sequences appeared only once, unlike memory subsets. Between naive and memory subsets, TCR abundance power law exponents differed.

After CD4 positive bead selection, the CD4-negative fraction gave CD8 T cells. As for this clonotype: Its matching antigen is unknown.

Two oligonucleotides, mixed equimolar, formed the beta constant-region primer covering TRBC1 and TRBC2. Four rounds of PCR amplified the ligated cDNA using nested alpha and beta constant-region primers plus SP2. TCRdb independently ran MiXCR on the UMI-ligation and nested PCR reads; one entry per CDR3 protein. This table holds approximately 140,000 distinct CDR3 sequences, about 20% found once. This TCR was recovered from a human donor in good health. Sequenced: naive CD4+ T cells from blood.

Here the CDR3 DNA reads TGTGCCAGCAGTGAAGAATATCAGCCCCAGCATTTT. Its protein product is CASSEEYQPQHF. This chain uses TRBV2 with TRBJ1-5; D is unclear. This CDR3 has 12 amino acids. The germline V gene has CDR1 SNHLY and CDR2 FYNNEI. V was clipped by 1 base and J by 5 bases, with 3 bases between them.